A single sample gave rise to the 14 T cell receptor beta chains below, sequenced in a study of T cells after yellow fever vaccination. One entry per CDR3 protein, called by TCRdb with MiXCR from the 5' RACE reads. The data contain about 230,000 distinct CDR3 sequences, 6.7% of them singletons. The sample consisted of CD4+ T cells sorted from PBMCs, taken on the day of the yellow fever booster vaccination. These receptors all stem from a young man who received the YFV17D yellow fever vaccine.

The chain uses TRBV5-5 and TRBJ1-5; no clear D. The V and J ends lost 4 bases and 2 bases respectively, with 13 bases between them. From germline, CDR1 is SGHKS and CDR2 YYEKEE (reference sequence). The CDR3 is 15 amino acids. CDR3 sequence (DNA): TGTGCCAGCAGCCTTAACGCGGGTGGCAATCAGCCCCAGCATTTT. Its translation: CASSLNAGGNQPQHF.

The gene calls are TRBV11-2 and TRBJ1-6; D is perhaps TRBD1 (6 bases). The germline V and J ends were trimmed by 5 bases and 7 bases, with 12 bases remaining between them. The CDR3 is 14 residues long. Germline lookup yields CDR1 SGHAT and CDR2 FQNNGV. The CDR3 reads CASSPTTGNSPLHF. The DNA of the CDR3 is TGTGCCAGCAGCCCAACAACAGGGAATTCACCCCTCCACTTT.

In DNA form, the CDR3 reads TGTGCCAGCAGTCGCCCTGCATCGAATCAGCCCCAGCATTTT. Protein product: CASSRPASNQPQHF. The genes are TRBV6-2 or TRBV6-3 and TRBJ1-5; D ambiguous. The CDR3 consists of 14 residues. Germline lookup yields CDR1 MNHEY and CDR2 SVGEGT. Between the trimmed V and J ends, which lost 5 bases and 4 bases, there was a span of 12 bases.

V is TRBV6-5 and J is TRBJ1-1, with TRBD1 matching 11 bases. The CDR3 is 15 amino acids. V shed 0 bases, J shed 5 bases, and the junction held 2 bases outside the gene matches. The germline gives CDR1 MNHEY, CDR2 SVGAGI. The CDR3 spells CASSYSGTGGTEAFF. CDR3 DNA sequence: TGTGCCAGCAGTTACTCCGGGACAGGGGGGACTGAAGCTTTCTTT.

Many counts were recorded for this clonotype. V gene TRBV5-1 combines with J gene TRBJ2-3, with 11 bases lining up with TRBD2. Germline V CDR1 and CDR2: SGHRS, YFSETQ. Trimming cost V 5 bases and J 4 bases; bases outside gene matches: 6. The CDR3 totals 15 residues. This CDR3 reads CASSPSSGRSDTQYF. The CDR3 coding sequence is TGCGCCAGCAGTCCCTCTAGCGGGAGGTCAGATACGCAGTATTTT.

This clonotype turned up a few times. The V and J genes are TRBV28 and TRBJ2-7; D not resolved. The CDR3 runs 15 residues. Germline CDR1 MDHEN, CDR2 SYDVKM. Trimming removed 3 bases at V and 1 base at J, with 13 bases between. The CDR3 spells CASSLGSLLSYEQYF. The CDR3 DNA is TGTGCCAGCAGTTTGGGTTCGCTGTTATCCTACGAGCAGTACTTC.

This clonotype appeared a single time. The V and J genes are TRBV6-1 and TRBJ2-7; 11 bases match TRBD2. Per germline, CDR1 MNHNS and CDR2 SASEGT. V lost 5 bases to trimming and J lost 2 bases; unmatched junction nucleotides: 5. The CDR3 runs to 15 residues. In DNA form, the CDR3 reads TGTGCCAGCAGTCTAACTAGCGGGGGAACCTACGAGCAGTACTTC. Amino acids: CASSLTSGGTYEQYF.

V and J are TRBV21-1 and TRBJ2-6. TRBV21-1 is a pseudogene locus. The CDR3 has 14 amino acids. The CDR3 DNA reads as TGTGCCAGCAGCAAAGAGTCCGGGGCCAACGTCCTGACTTTC. This sequence encodes CASSKESGANVLTF.

This clonotype was seen at least ten times. The chain combines TRBV5-1 with TRBJ2-1, with unresolved D. CDR3 length equals 17 residues. V dropped 1 base and J dropped 0 bases, with 14 bases sitting between them. CDR1 is SGHRS and CDR2 is YFSETQ in the germline V gene. The CDR3 here is CASSLNRRSRSYNEQFF. CDR3 coding DNA: TGCGCCAGCAGCTTGAACCGCCGAAGTCGCTCCTACAATGAGCAGTTCTTC.

This clonotype has ten or more counts. An end of the junction does not agree with germline; a read error may underlie this. The V and J genes are TRBV12-3 or TRBV12-4 and TRBJ2-7; D not certain. This CDR3 has 12 amino acids. The CDR3 reads CASSLGNHGMDF. DNA for the CDR3: TGTGCCAGCAGTTTAGGGAATCACGGAATGGACTTC.

This clonotype was seen ten or more times. The chain couples TRBV12-3 or TRBV12-4 to TRBJ1-5; D gene ambiguous. The CDR3 covers 13 residues. Trimming shortened V by 6 bases and J by 7 bases, and 13 bases separated the two germline ends. CDR3 region: CASRSSQGQPQHF. The CDR3 DNA reads TGTGCCAGCAGGTCGTCCCAAGGGCAGCCCCAGCATTTT.

This chain joins TRBV7-8 and TRBJ2-3, with D possibly matching TRBD1 (5 bases). The V and J ends lost 5 bases and 15 bases respectively, with 21 bases between them. This CDR3 has 13 amino acids. From germline, CDR1 is SGHVS and CDR2 FQNEAQ. The CDR3 DNA sequence: TGTGCCAGCAGCCCCAAGGCAGGGTATCTGGGTTATTTT. Translating gives CASSPKAGYLGYF.

This clonotype was observed a few times. The rearrangement links TRBV5-1 to TRBJ2-5; TRBD2 might be the D (5 bases). Trimming shortened V by 3 bases and J by 2 bases, and 8 bases separated the two germline ends. The CDR3 has 13 amino acids. The V gene's germline CDR1 is SGHRS and CDR2 YFSETQ. The CDR3 nucleotides read TGCGCCAGCAGCTACCCGGGGCAAGAGACCCAGTACTTC. Translating it yields CASSYPGQETQYF.

Points on this clonotype: A much bigger clone sits one base away, suggesting this may be a read error. The chain recombines TRBV5-5 with TRBJ2-7; D unclear. Per the germline V gene, CDR1 is SGHKS and CDR2 is YYEKEE (reference sequence). CDR3 length: 16 amino acids. The V end was cut by 0 bases, the J end by 0 bases, with 13 bases between. The CDR3 spells CASSLVGVDLSYEQYF. Here the CDR3 DNA reads TGTGCCAGCAGCTTGGTTGGTGTGGACCTCTCCTACGAGCAGTACTTC.